This T cell receptor beta chain was observed in a study of cytomegalovirus exposure and HLA in healthy donors. PCR used 60 Vbeta primers and 13 Jbeta primers. Authors' methods: The count from a later analysis was about 80 million unique TCR beta chains, about 9.9 million of them shared. Profiled with immunoSEQ multiplex PCR; TCRdb holds only in-frame clones, not every one. Clone size and the V and J calls come from that table; the DNA yielded D and trimming. The table shows under 130,000 clones, with about 15% occurring only once. This clone came up a few times. Its matching antigen is unknown. Study-wide findings and caveats: Presence/absence analyses assumed roughly uniform sequencing depth across donors, which may not hold. The authors listed around 150 TCR beta chains as cytomegalovirus-associated. A later analysis appeared to link common viral pathogens to several of the most significant clusters.

Looked up from germline, CDR1 is MNHEY and CDR2 is SVGAGI. The V and J ends lost 4 bases and 2 bases respectively, with 17 bases between them. The CDR3 has 16 residues. The TCR sequence derives from a female donor in good health and CMV-seronegative. The chain carries TRBV6-5 and TRBJ1-2; a weak D match, TRBD1 (6 bases). The sample consisted of PBMCs. CDR3 nucleotides: TGTGCCAGCAGTTTATCCCGGCCAGGGGCCAACTATGGCTACACCTTC. It specifies CASSLSRPGANYGYTF.